This T cell receptor (beta chain) is from a study of cytomegalovirus exposure and HLA in healthy donors. Findings of the study overall: Reportedly, fewer N-insertions than the roughly 600-donor mean appeared in an Asian-associated ancestry cluster in a later analysis. Cytomegalovirus status, reportedly, was diagnosed with high specificity and sensitivity by the classifier. In vitro data verified three CMV-associated chains as specific for CMV antigens. Researchers reported in a later analysis that common viral pathogens appeared linked to several top clusters.

This PCR relied on a set of 60 Vbeta primers and 13 Jbeta primers. Some clones are missing from TCRdb's copy, which holds only in-frame ones; the method was immunoSEQ multiplex PCR. The table records 35,000 to 45,000 clones, about 64% of them present only once. This clone was picked up a small number of times. Its antigen is not known. After removal of 1 base from V and 0 bases from J, the junction contained 3 bases not matched to a gene. The CDR3 contains 16 residues. Germline lookup yields CDR1 SGHTA and CDR2 FQGTGA. Specimen: PBMCs. The chain links TRBV7-3 to TRBJ2-3, with 8 bases matching TRBD2. This sequence originates from a man in his sixties in good health and CMV-seropositive. The CDR3 bases are TGTGCCAGCAGCTTAATTCCTAGCGGGAGCACAGATACGCAGTATTTT. It specifies CASSLIPSGSTDTQYF.